A single sample gave rise to the 9 T cell receptor beta chains below, sequenced in a study of blood T cell repertoires in COVID-19. Generated by immunoSEQ multiplex PCR, the TCRdb table keeps only in-frame clones and is missing some. The data contain nearly 110,000 clones, approximately 80% of them singletons. The specimen was peripheral blood. Source of these receptors: a man in his 70s with acute or convalescent COVID-19.

The V and J genes are TRBV15 and TRBJ1-2, with D unresolved. Trimming took 0 bases from V and 7 from J, leaving 12 bases between them. The CDR3 is 14 amino acids. Germline values: CDR1 LNHNV, CDR2 YYDKDF (reference sequence). The CDR3 spells CATSRDGDGSGYTF. In DNA, the CDR3 is TGTGCCACCAGCAGAGATGGGGATGGGAGTGGCTACACCTTC.

This chain joins TRBV5-1 and TRBJ2-5, with a possible D match to TRBD1 (6 bases). CDR3 length equals 15 residues. Germline V gene data show CDR1 as SGHRS and CDR2 as YFSETQ. Between the trimmed V and J ends, which lost 0 bases and 4 bases, there was a span of 13 bases. CDR3 in DNA: TGCGCCAGCAGCTTGGATGGGACAACCTTAGAGACCCAGTACTTC. The encoded protein is CASSLDGTTLETQYF.

The gene calls are TRBV12-3 or TRBV12-4 and TRBJ2-7; D not resolved. Trimming took off 2 bases at V and 4 bases at J, with 6 bases between the two ends. CDR3 length equals 12 residues. The CDR3 protein is CASSLNRYEQYF. The CDR3 DNA is TGTGCCAGCAGTTTAAACAGATACGAGCAGTACTTC.

For this clone: This sample also contains other DNA sequences that code for the same CDR3. The chain combines TRBV19 with TRBJ1-5, with TRBD1 matching 7 bases. V gave up 1 base and J gave up 2 bases; unmatched junction bases: 2. This CDR3 has 15 amino acids. Germline loops: CDR1 LNHDA, CDR2 SQIVND (reference sequence). The CDR3 region is CASSIGQGGNQPQHF. The CDR3 nucleotides are TGTGCCAGTAGTATAGGGCAGGGGGGCAATCAGCCCCAGCATTTT.

The rearrangement uses TRBV4-2 and TRBJ1-2, with D tentatively TRBD1 (5 bases). Germline V gene data show CDR1 as LGHNA and CDR2 as YNFKEQ. V was shortened by 4 bases and J by 5 bases, with 8 bases between the two germline ends. The CDR3 covers 12 residues. As DNA, the CDR3 is TGTGCCAGCAGCCGACAGTCATATGGCTACACCTTC. It codes for CASSRQSYGYTF.

J is TRBJ1-1 and V is TRBV9; D not certain. V was trimmed by 2 bases and J by 1 base, leaving 9 bases between them. Germline CDR1 reads SGDLS; CDR2 reads YYNGEE. The CDR3 spans 14 residues. CDR3 protein: CASSVYSGNTEAFF. The CDR3 nucleotides are TGTGCCAGCAGCGTCTACAGTGGGAACACTGAAGCTTTCTTT.

CDR3 nucleotide sequence: TGTGCCAGCAGCCCAGATAACTATGGCTACACCTTC. This encodes CASSPDNYGYTF. J is TRBJ1-2 and V is TRBV7-3; D is ambiguous. CDR1 and CDR2 (germline): SGHTA, FQGTGA. The V end was cut by 5 bases, the J end by 1 base, with 5 bases between. The length of the CDR3 is 12 residues. Full variable domain (remainder filled in from reference TRBV7-3 and TRBJ1-2): GAGVSQTPSNKVTEKGKYVELRCDPISGHTALYWYRQSLGQGPEFLIYFQGTGAADDSGLPNDRFFAVRPEGSVSTLKIQRTERGDSAVYLCASSPDNYGYTFGSGTRLTVV.

The rearrangement joins TRBV7-9 to TRBJ1-6; D is uncertain. The CDR3 spans 15 residues. V was cut by 2 bases and J by 7 bases, with 12 bases left in between. Per germline, CDR1 SEHNR and CDR2 FQNEAQ (reference sequence). This CDR3 is CASSLPLGLNSPLHF. CDR3 sequence (DNA): TGTGCCAGCAGCTTACCCCTCGGACTGAATTCACCCCTCCACTTT.

The chain uses TRBV15 and TRBJ2-1, with D possibly being TRBD1 (5 bases). V was clipped by 5 bases and J by 3 bases, with 17 bases between them. CDR1 and CDR2 from the germline V gene are LNHNV and YYDKDF (reference sequence). The CDR3 totals 16 residues. The CDR3 protein is CATSSKTAAFYNEQFF. The CDR3 DNA sequence: TGTGCCACCAGCTCGAAGACAGCCGCCTTCTACAATGAGCAGTTCTTC.